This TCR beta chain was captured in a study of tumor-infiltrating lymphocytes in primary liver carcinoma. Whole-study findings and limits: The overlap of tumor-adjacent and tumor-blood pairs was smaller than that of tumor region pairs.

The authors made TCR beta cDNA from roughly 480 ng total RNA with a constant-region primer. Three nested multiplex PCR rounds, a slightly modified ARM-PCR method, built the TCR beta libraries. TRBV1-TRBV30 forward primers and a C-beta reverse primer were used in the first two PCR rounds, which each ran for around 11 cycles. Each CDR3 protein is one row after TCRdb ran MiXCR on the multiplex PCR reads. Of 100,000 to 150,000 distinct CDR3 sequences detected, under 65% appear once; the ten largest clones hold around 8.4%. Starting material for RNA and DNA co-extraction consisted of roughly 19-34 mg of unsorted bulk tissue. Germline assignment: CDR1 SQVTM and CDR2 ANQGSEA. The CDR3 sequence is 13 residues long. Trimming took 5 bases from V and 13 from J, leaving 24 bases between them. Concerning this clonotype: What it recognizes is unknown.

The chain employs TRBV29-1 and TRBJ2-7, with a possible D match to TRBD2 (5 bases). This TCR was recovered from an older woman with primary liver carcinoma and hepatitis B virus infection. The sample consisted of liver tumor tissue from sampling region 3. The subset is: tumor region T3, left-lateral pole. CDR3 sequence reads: CSVKRPGGMWRYF. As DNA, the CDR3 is TGCAGCGTTAAACGTCCCGGAGGTATGTGGCGATACTTC.